One and the same sample provided the 23 T cell receptor beta chains below, sequenced in a study of control samples from healthy donors and cancer patients. Assay: immunoSEQ multiplex PCR; the TCRdb copy retains only in-frame clones and omits some. Of about 200,000 clones listed, about nine tenths were seen once; the top ten hold approximately 2%. Sequences were obtained from blood. The receptors derive from a man aged 30 to 39 in good health.

This chain uses TRBV3-1 (or the pseudogene TRBV3-2) with TRBJ1-3, with D unclear. V was clipped by 4 bases and J by 0 bases, with 10 bases between them. Germline V gene data show CDR1 as LGHDT and CDR2 as YNNKEL (reference sequence). The length of the CDR3 is 15 residues. The CDR3 is CASSRTGPSGNTIYF. The DNA for the CDR3 is TGTGCCAGCAGCCGAACCGGGCCCTCTGGAAACACCATATATTTT.

This chain uses TRBV3-1 (or the pseudogene TRBV3-2) with TRBJ1-4, with 9 bases identical to TRBD1. The CDR3 spans 15 residues. Losses at the gene ends were 2 bases for V and 8 bases for J; bases not matched to a gene: 6. Germline lookup yields CDR1 LGHDT and CDR2 YNNKEL (reference sequence). DNA of the CDR3: TGTGCCAGCAGCCAATCCGGGACAGGGCCCGAAAAACTGTTTTTT. Its protein product is CASSQSGTGPEKLFF.

The V gene is TRBV10-1, the J gene TRBJ1-4; 8 nucleotides align to TRBD1. V lost 4 bases, J lost 5 bases, and 9 bases stayed unmatched. Germline CDR1 reads WNHNN; CDR2 reads SYGVQD (reference sequence). There are 16 residues in the CDR3. The chain's CDR3 is CASSVLRQGKNEKLFF. In nucleotides, the CDR3 is TGCGCCAGCAGTGTGTTGCGACAGGGGAAAAATGAAAAACTGTTTTTT.

The rearrangement uses TRBV7-9 and TRBJ2-5, with D possibly being TRBD1 (6 bases). Trimming took 5 bases from V and 5 from J, leaving 9 bases between them. Germline loops: CDR1 SEHNR, CDR2 FQNEAQ (reference sequence). CDR3 length: 12 residues. The CDR3 DNA is TGTGCCAGCAGCCGAGGGGGTGAGACCCAGTACTTC. This sequence encodes CASSRGGETQYF.

The CDR3: CASSTGGDYEQYF. As DNA, the CDR3 is TGCGCCAGCAGCACAGGGGGAGACTACGAGCAGTACTTC. The V gene is TRBV4-1, the J gene TRBJ2-7, with TRBD1 matching over 8 bases. Losses at the gene ends were 5 bases for V and 3 bases for J; bases not matched to a gene: 3. CDR1 is MGHRA, CDR2 YSYEKL, per germline. This CDR3 region has 13 residues.

This clone was found once. This rearrangement joins TRBV20-1 to TRBJ2-1, with D uncertain. V was trimmed by 3 bases and J by 15 bases, leaving 18 bases between them. The CDR3 has 12 residues. The V gene's germline CDR1 is DFQATT and CDR2 SNEGSKA (reference sequence). CDR3 DNA sequence: TGCAGTGCTAGTTCTATTGGGAAACAAGGGTTCTTC. Translation: CSASSIGKQGFF.

The chain joins TRBV7-9 to TRBJ2-1, with 9 bases fitting TRBD2. V trimming: 1 base; J trimming: 5 bases; junction bases outside the gene matches: 3. This CDR3 contains 15 residues. Germline CDR1 SEHNR, CDR2 FQNEAQ (reference sequence). The DNA for the CDR3 is TGTGCCAGCAGCTTAGACCTAGCGGGAAACAATGAGCAGTTCTTC. Protein sequence: CASSLDLAGNNEQFF.

The rearrangement joins TRBV7-2 to TRBJ1-4; 7 nucleotides match TRBD1. This CDR3 contains 14 residues. V shed 5 bases, J shed 5 bases, and the junction held 5 bases outside the gene matches. The germline V gene has CDR1 SGHTA and CDR2 FQGNSA. The DNA for the CDR3 is TGTGCCAGCAGCGACCGGGACAGCAATGAAAAACTGTTTTTT. It translates to CASSDRDSNEKLFF. Full variable domain (missing parts from reference TRBV7-2 and TRBJ1-4): GAGVSQSPSNKVTEKGKDVELRCDPISGHTALYWYRQSLGQGLEFLIYFQGNSAPDKSGLPSDRFSAERTGGSVSTLTIQRTQQEDSAVYLCASSDRDSNEKLFFGSGTQLSVL.

The chain recombines TRBV2 with TRBJ1-2, with D possibly being TRBD1 (6 bases). The CDR3 is made up of 15 amino acids. From germline, CDR1 is SNHLY and CDR2 FYNNEI. Trimming took off 4 bases at V and 5 bases at J, with 17 bases between the two ends. The CDR3 protein is CASSASDSLPYGYTF. The CDR3 nucleotides are TGTGCCAGCAGTGCGTCGGACAGCTTACCTTATGGCTACACCTTC.

The chain uses TRBV4-1 and TRBJ2-2, with D uncertain. V lost 3 bases and J 2 bases, leaving 4 bases between the germline ends. Per the germline V gene, CDR1 is MGHRA and CDR2 is YSYEKL. The CDR3 has 13 amino acids. The CDR3: CASSHQNTGELFF. CDR3 DNA sequence: TGCGCCAGCAGCCACCAAAACACCGGGGAGCTGTTTTTT.

The chain combines TRBV5-6 with TRBJ1-4; TRBD1 is a possible D gene (5 bases). V gave up 1 base and J gave up 8 bases, with 24 bases separating them. Per the germline V gene, CDR1 is SGHDT and CDR2 is YYEEEE. The CDR3 spans 18 residues. CDR3 loop: CASSLSAGRPMGSEKLFF. Written as DNA, the CDR3 is TGTGCCAGCAGCTTGTCCGCAGGGCGCCCAATGGGGTCGGAAAAACTGTTTTTT.

CDR3 protein: CASSPPGLGQGSTPLHF. The CDR3 bases are TGTGCCAGCTCACCACCCGGGCTTGGGCAGGGGAGTACACCCCTCCACTTT. The V gene is TRBV18, the J gene TRBJ1-6; tentatively, D is TRBD1 (6 bases). CDR1 and CDR2 (germline): KGHSH, LQKENI. V gave up 0 bases and J gave up 11 bases, with 20 bases separating them. The CDR3 consists of 17 residues. Together with reference TRBV18 and TRBJ1-6, the CDR3 gives the full variable domain: NAGVMQNPRHLVRRRGQEARLRCSPMKGHSHVYWYRQLPEEGLKFMVYLQKENIIDESGMPKERFSAEFPKEGPSILRIQQVVRGDSAAYFCASSPPGLGQGSTPLHFGNGTRLTVT.

This rearrangement joins TRBV25-1 to TRBJ1-1; the D gene is possibly TRBD1 (5 bases). The V end lost 8 bases, the J end lost 4 bases, and 14 bases lay between the germline ends. This CDR3 is 13 amino acids long. Germline values: CDR1 MGHDK, CDR2 SYGVNS. The CDR3 coding sequence is TGTGCCAGCCAGCAGGGTTTTAGCACTGAAGCTTTCTTT. It codes for CASQQGFSTEAFF. Full variable domain (missing parts from reference TRBV25-1 and TRBJ1-1): EADIYQTPRYLVIGTGKKITLECSQTMGHDKMYWYQQDPGMELHLIHYSYGVNSTEKGDLSSESTVSRIRTEHFPLTLESARPSHTSQYLCASQQGFSTEAFFGQGTRLTVV.

The chain links TRBV28 to TRBJ1-1; a possible D gene is TRBD1 (5 bases). The CDR3 consists of 13 residues. The germline gives CDR1 MDHEN, CDR2 SYDVKM. The germline V and J ends were trimmed by 3 bases and 10 bases, with 15 bases remaining between them. Written as DNA, the CDR3 is TGTGCCAGCAGTTTGAAGAGGGGATCAGTAGCTTTCTTT. This codes for CASSLKRGSVAFF.

J is TRBJ1-5 and V is TRBV14; the D is unclear. The CDR3 is 14 residues long. Per germline, CDR1 SGHDN and CDR2 FVKESK. V lost 1 base and J lost 2, with 6 bases in between. The CDR3 region has the DNA TGTGCCAGCAGCCAAGGGCCCGGCAATCAGCCCCAGCATTTT. Its protein product is CASSQGPGNQPQHF.

To note about this clone: Other DNA sequences of this sample code for an identical CDR3. This chain links TRBV12-3 or TRBV12-4 with TRBJ2-7, with TRBD2 as a possible D gene (5 bases). Trimming pared 5 bases from V and 0 bases from J, leaving 5 bases between. This CDR3 spans 12 amino acids. CDR3 protein: CASSRDSYEQYF. CDR3 DNA sequence: TGTGCCAGCAGTCGGGACTCCTACGAGCAGTACTTC.

The chain links TRBV12-3 or TRBV12-4 to TRBJ1-2; perhaps TRBD1 as D (5 bases). CDR3 length: 12 residues. The germline V and J ends were trimmed by 1 base and 10 bases, with 10 bases remaining between them. CDR3 amino acids: CASSLGGRDYTF. As DNA, the CDR3 is TGTGCCAGCAGTTTAGGGGGGAGGGACTACACCTTC.

This sequence joins TRBV18 and TRBJ1-6; weak D call: TRBD1 (5 bases). The germline gives CDR1 KGHSH, CDR2 LQKENI. CDR3 length equals 13 residues. The V end lost 2 bases, the J end lost 9 bases, and 8 bases lay between the germline ends. The CDR3 region has the DNA TGTGCCAGCTCACCAGGGGACCTTTCACCCCTCCACTTT. Encoded protein: CASSPGDLSPLHF.

The chain combines TRBV5-1 with TRBJ1-1, with TRBD1 matching over 9 bases. The junction had 10 bases not matched to a gene; V was cut back by 1 base and J by 0 bases. Germline CDR1 SGHRS, CDR2 YFSETQ. The CDR3 consists of 18 residues. CDR3 region: CASSLTGGTRLVNTEAFF. CDR3 nucleotides: TGCGCCAGCAGCTTGACAGGGGGCACTCGCCTCGTGAACACTGAAGCTTTCTTT. The full variable domain, in which reference TRBV5-1 and TRBJ1-1 provide the parts outside the CDR3, is KAGVTQTPRYLIKTRGQQVTLSCSPISGHRSVSWYQQTPGQGLQFLFEYFSETQRNKGNFPGRFSGRQFSNSRSEMNVSTLELGDSALYLCASSLTGGTRLVNTEAFFGQGTRLTVV.

This sequence joins TRBV5-1 and TRBJ2-1; weak D call: TRBD2 (5 bases). CDR1 and CDR2 (germline): SGHRS, YFSETQ. V was pared by 0 bases and J by 3 bases, with 10 bases between. This CDR3 comprises 15 residues. CDR3 sequence: CASSLVVGDYNEQFF. The CDR3 DNA follows: TGCGCCAGCAGCTTGGTTGTCGGGGACTACAATGAGCAGTTCTTC.

This sequence joins TRBV7-9 and TRBJ2-7; 8 bases agree with TRBD1. V lost 6 bases and J lost 2; bases outside the gene matches: 12. Germline loops: CDR1 SEHNR, CDR2 FQNEAQ (reference sequence). This CDR3 is built from 16 residues. In nucleotides, the CDR3 is TGTGCCAGCAGTCAATCAAACCGGGACAGGACCTACGAGCAGTACTTC. Protein: CASSQSNRDRTYEQYF.

This rearrangement joins TRBV5-5 to TRBJ1-1; D gene ambiguous. The CDR3 consists of 15 residues. Between the trimmed V and J ends, which lost 0 bases and 0 bases, there was a span of 9 bases. CDR1 and CDR2 from the germline V gene are SGHKS and YYEKEE (reference sequence). The CDR3 DNA follows: TGTGCCAGCAGCTTGGCCTGGGGAATGAACACTGAAGCTTTCTTT. Encoded protein: CASSLAWGMNTEAFF.

Here the CDR3 reads CASGGDRGTDTQYF. Written as DNA, the CDR3 is TGTGCCAGCGGGGGGGACAGGGGCACAGATACGCAGTATTTT. The chain joins TRBV6-6 to TRBJ2-3; 9 bases line up with TRBD1. CDR3 size: 14 residues. Germline V gene data show CDR1 as MNHNY and CDR2 as SVGAGI (reference sequence). Trimming took 8 bases from V and 1 from J; bases not matched to a gene: 4.